This T cell receptor beta chain was retrieved from a study of T cells after yellow fever vaccination. Findings and caveats of the study: Researchers noted that a small share of clonotypes showed up in both CD4 and CD8 compartments. Once the booster was given, most primary-vaccination clones reappeared, at approximately 97% for CD4 and roughly 86% for CD8. Weaker, the secondary response peaked sooner, at day 5 versus 15.

As to this clonotype: Its antigen is still unknown.

Generation of TCR cDNA used 5'RACE template switching (which added a universal primer site and UMIs). MiXCR was run by TCRdb on the 5' RACE reads, yielding one entry per CDR3 protein. The sample yields over 300,000 distinct CDR3 sequences, over 3.5% seen once. V was clipped by 8 bases and J by 3 bases, with 11 bases between them. The CDR3 has 12 amino acids. This chain joins TRBV12-3 or TRBV12-4 and TRBJ2-7; maybe TRBD2 (6 bases). This sequence was found in a man younger than 35 who received the YFV17D yellow fever vaccine. This specimen consisted of PBMCs, obtained 5 days after the yellow fever booster vaccination. Here the CDR3 DNA reads TGTGCCAGCCGGGACTCGGGCTACGAGCAGTACTTC. Protein sequence: CASRDSGYEQYF.